Below, 27 T cell receptor beta chains from the same sample are listed, as sequenced in a study of T cell responses to AZD1222 COVID-19 vaccine. The data were produced by immunoSEQ multiplex PCR, yet TCRdb's version contains in-frame clones alone and is incomplete. The table lists roughly 76,000 clones, 70% to 90% of them singletons. This sample comprised peripheral blood, obtained on day 0 of AZD1222 vaccination. These receptors originate from an adult in good health.

The chain combines TRBV29-1 with TRBJ1-4; the D gene is possibly TRBD1 (6 bases). The length of the CDR3 is 11 residues. Germline-derived CDR1 and CDR2 are SQVTM and ANQGSEA. V shed 7 bases and J shed 8 bases, with 11 bases lying between them. The DNA of the CDR3 is TGCAGCGGGAAAACAGGGGAAAAACTGTTTTTT. It encodes CSGKTGEKLFF.

The rearrangement joins TRBV7-9 to TRBJ1-5; 7 positions match TRBD1. The trim removed 4 bases at V and 2 bases at J, leaving 2 bases unmatched. Per germline, CDR1 SEHNR and CDR2 FQNEAQ (reference sequence). There are 14 residues in the CDR3. CDR3 in DNA: TGTGCCAGCAGCTCCGGGACAGGCAATCAGCCCCAGCATTTT. Its translation is CASSSGTGNQPQHF.

The CDR3 region is CASSPTRRSGTDTQYF. CDR3 DNA: TGTGCCAGCAGCCCGACCCGCCGCAGTGGCACAGATACGCAGTATTTT. The rearrangement joins TRBV7-6 to TRBJ2-3; unclear D gene. Trimming removed 5 bases at V and 1 base at J, with 16 bases between. Germline values: CDR1 SGHVS, CDR2 FNYEAQ. This CDR3 has 16 amino acids. Supplemented by reference TRBV7-6 and TRBJ2-3, the full variable domain reads GAGVSQSPRYKVTKRGQDVALRCDPISGHVSLYWYRQALGQGPEFLTYFNYEAQQDKSGLPNDRFSAERPEGSISTLTIQRTEQRDSAMYRCASSPTRRSGTDTQYFGPGTRLTVL.

The chain joins TRBV5-1 to TRBJ1-4; 7 bases are shared with TRBD1. V trimming: 4 bases; J trimming: 2 bases; junction bases outside the gene matches: 8. Germline CDR1 reads SGHRS; CDR2 reads YFSETQ. The length of the CDR3 is 16 residues. The CDR3 loop reads CASSGNPGQTNEKLFF. DNA of the CDR3: TGCGCCAGCAGCGGAAACCCGGGACAGACTAATGAAAAACTGTTTTTT.

This sequence joins TRBV7-8 and TRBJ2-1; TRBD2 aligns across 8 bases. Trimming took 0 bases from V and 8 from J; bases not matched to a gene: 12. Germline V gene lookup returns CDR1 SGHVS and CDR2 FQNEAQ. The CDR3 extends over 17 amino acids. CDR3 DNA: TGTGCCAGCAGCTTAGCGGTGTATGGGACTAGGGGGGATGAGCAGTTCTTC. This sequence encodes CASSLAVYGTRGDEQFF.

The chain couples TRBV5-1 to TRBJ1-2; D is ambiguous. The CDR3 is 13 amino acids. The V gene lost 5 bases and the J gene lost 4 bases, with 12 bases spanning the gap. Germline V gene data show CDR1 as SGHRS and CDR2 as YFSETQ. CDR3 residues: CASRPVSSYGYTF. The DNA of the CDR3 is TGCGCCAGCAGGCCGGTTTCCTCCTATGGCTACACCTTC. Full variable domain (remainder filled in from reference TRBV5-1 and TRBJ1-2): KAGVTQTPRYLIKTRGQQVTLSCSPISGHRSVSWYQQTPGQGLQFLFEYFSETQRNKGNFPGRFSGRQFSNSRSEMNVSTLELGDSALYLCASRPVSSYGYTFGSGTRLTVV.

This chain uses TRBV7-2 with TRBJ2-4; tentative D call: TRBD2 (6 bases). V lost 5 bases and J lost 3, with 11 bases in between. Germline lookup yields CDR1 SGHTA and CDR2 FQGNSA. CDR3 length equals 14 residues. DNA for the CDR3: TGTGCCAGCAGCGGGGGGACCAACAAAAACATTCAGTACTTC. Protein: CASSGGTNKNIQYF.

The rearrangement uses TRBV9 and TRBJ2-2, with D possibly called TRBD1 or TRBD2 (6 bases each). Germline CDR1 SGDLS, CDR2 YYNGEE. This CDR3 is 17 amino acids long. Trimming cost V 0 bases and J 3 bases, with 15 bases left between them. The CDR3 nucleotides read TGTGCCAGCAGCGTAGTGGGGGGCGCTTGGTACACCGGGGAGCTGTTTTTT. Amino acid sequence: CASSVVGGAWYTGELFF.

J is TRBJ2-7 and V is TRBV6-5; 10 positions match TRBD1. V was clipped by 4 bases and J by 7 bases; unmatched bases: 7. CDR1 and CDR2 from the germline V gene are MNHEY and SVGAGI. CDR3 size: 14 residues. CDR3 DNA: TGTGCCAGCAGTTCCCACGGGACAGGGGAGGAGCAGTACTTC. Translation gives CASSSHGTGEEQYF.

The chain carries TRBV7-9 and TRBJ1-4; a possible D gene is TRBD1 (5 bases). CDR1 is SEHNR, CDR2 FQNEAQ, per germline (reference sequence). The CDR3 spans 13 residues. The V end was cut by 5 bases, the J end by 17 bases, with 21 bases between. This chain's CDR3 is CASSRGAFSGCFF. CDR3 DNA: TGTGCCAGCAGCCGAGGGGCCTTTAGCGGATGTTTTTTT. The entire variable domain, with the rest obtained from reference TRBV7-9 and TRBJ1-4, is as follows: DTGVSQNPRHKITKRGQNVTFRCDPISEHNRLYWYRQTLGQGPEFLTYFQNEAQLEKSRLLSDRFSAERPKGSFSTLEIQRTEQGDSAMYLCASSRGAFSGCFFGSGTQLSVL.

The rearrangement links TRBV21-1 to TRBJ1-1; the table assigns TRBD1, which was not confirmed against the DNA. TRBV21-1 is given as a pseudogene. This CDR3 region has 16 residues. The CDR3 region has the DNA TGTGCCAGCAGCAAGGGTTCTAGACAGGGTGGTGCTGAAGCTTTCTTT. The encoded protein is CASSKGSRQGGAEAFF.

This rearrangement joins TRBV3-1 (or the pseudogene TRBV3-2) to TRBJ1-3, with D unresolved. V dropped 1 base and J dropped 0 bases, with 4 bases sitting between them. The CDR3 length is 14 residues. The germline gives CDR1 LGHDT, CDR2 YNNKEL (reference sequence). CDR3 DNA sequence: TGTGCCAGCAGCCAAGGGAACTCTGGAAACACCATATATTTT. Amino acids: CASSQGNSGNTIYF.

The CDR3 is CASSLVGDQWDTQYF. The CDR3 bases are TGCGCCAGCAGCTTGGTGGGCGATCAGTGGGATACGCAGTATTTT. The chain employs TRBV5-1 and TRBJ2-3; D ambiguous. The CDR3 totals 15 residues. Trimming left V 0 bases short and J 6 bases short, with 14 bases between. Germline CDR1 and CDR2: SGHRS and YFSETQ.

The chain couples TRBV19 to TRBJ1-1; D is unresolved. CDR3 length: 13 amino acids. V was trimmed by 9 bases and J by 0 bases, leaving 11 bases between them. Germline-derived CDR1 and CDR2 are LNHDA and SQIVND (reference sequence). CDR3 region: CASKLEMNTEAFF. The CDR3 DNA follows: TGTGCCAGCAAACTCGAGATGAACACTGAAGCTTTCTTT.

The J gene is TRBJ2-7, the V gene TRBV28; 7 nucleotides match TRBD2. Trimming removed 2 bases from V and 7 bases from J; junction bases left unmatched: 5. CDR1 and CDR2 (germline): MDHEN, SYDVKM. The CDR3 covers 13 residues. CDR3 region: CASSLVQGGEQYV. In nucleotides, the CDR3 is TGTGCCAGCAGTTTAGTGCAGGGAGGGGAGCAGTACGTC.

V is TRBV7-9 and J is TRBJ2-1; D may be TRBD1 (5 bases). This CDR3 contains 12 residues. Deletions cut 1 base from V and 9 bases from J, with 7 bases between. Germline loops: CDR1 SEHNR, CDR2 FQNEAQ (reference sequence). CDR3 region: CASSLEGREQFF. The CDR3 DNA reads TGTGCCAGCAGCTTAGAGGGGCGTGAGCAGTTCTTC.

V and J are TRBV10-1 and TRBJ2-1; 7 nucleotides match TRBD2. V gave up 6 bases and J gave up 4 bases; unmatched junction bases: 6. The CDR3 has 14 amino acids. Germline CDR1 is WNHNN and CDR2 is SYGVQD (reference sequence). The CDR3 here is CASRPSGRYNEQFF. DNA for the CDR3: TGCGCCAGCAGGCCTAGCGGAAGATACAATGAGCAGTTCTTC.

The chain joins TRBV9 to TRBJ2-1, with TRBD1 matching over 7 bases. Germline-derived CDR1 and CDR2 are SGDLS and YYNGEE. The CDR3 length is 16 residues. The V segment lost 0 bases and the J segment 6 bases; nucleotides outside the gene matches: 9. The CDR3 nucleotides are TGTGCCAGCAGCGTAGCTAGGGGGCTAGGAACCAATGAGCAGTTCTTC. It yields the protein CASSVARGLGTNEQFF.

This clone was picked up a small number of times. The genes are TRBV7-9 and TRBJ1-2; a weak D match, TRBD1 (5 bases). The ends were cut back, 3 bases at V and 7 bases at J, with 15 bases in the middle. Germline V lookup: CDR1 SEHNR, CDR2 FQNEAQ (reference sequence). The CDR3 spans 14 residues. CDR3 residues: CASSFDSGFGGYTF. The CDR3 DNA reads as TGTGCCAGCAGCTTCGACTCAGGGTTTGGTGGCTACACCTTC.

V and J are TRBV25-1 and TRBJ2-1; D assignment may be TRBD1 or TRBD2 (5 bases each). Trimming removed 3 bases from V and 7 bases from J, with 16 bases in between. Germline loops: CDR1 MGHDK, CDR2 SYGVNS. The length of the CDR3 is 15 residues. The chain's CDR3 is CASSDRGQGSNEQFF. CDR3 DNA: TGTGCCAGCAGTGACCGAGGGCAGGGAAGTAATGAGCAGTTCTTC.

The chain is built from TRBV6-5 and TRBJ1-2; D remains ambiguous. With 10 bases removed from V and 3 bases from J, the gap between germline ends came to 15 bases. The CDR3 consists of 13 residues. Looked up from germline, CDR1 is MNHEY and CDR2 is SVGAGI. CDR3 DNA: TGTGCCACCCATCGGGAATTGGACTATGGCTACACCTTC. Its translation: CATHRELDYGYTF.

The chain employs TRBV21-1 and TRBJ1-5; the table assigns TRBD1, which was not confirmed against the DNA. TRBV21-1 is designated a pseudogene. The CDR3 loop spans 17 amino acids. The CDR3 loop is CASSFGPASFRNQPQHF. CDR3 coding DNA: TGTGCCAGCAGCTTTGGGCCGGCCTCTTTTCGCAATCAGCCCCAGCATTTT.

The chain combines TRBV2 with TRBJ2-5; TRBD2 matches at 9 bases. This CDR3 has 16 residues. The germline V gene encodes CDR1 SNHLY and CDR2 FYNNEI. J was trimmed by 2 bases and V by 4 bases; bases with no gene match: 8. The CDR3 region has the DNA TGTGCCAGCAGTGGGTTAGCGGGAGCTCCGCAAGAGACCCAGTACTTC. This codes for CASSGLAGAPQETQYF.

This chain joins TRBV4-2 and TRBJ1-6; D perhaps matches TRBD1 (5 bases). V lost 6 bases to trimming and J lost 10 bases, with 19 bases between them. The CDR3 covers 15 residues. Per germline, CDR1 LGHNA and CDR2 YNFKEQ. The CDR3 DNA follows: TGTGCCAGCAGTGCGCTGGGGTCACGGGGCTCACCCCTCCACTTT. Amino acids: CASSALGSRGSPLHF.

The chain combines TRBV6-4 with TRBJ2-3, with 11 bases that match TRBD2. Trimming removed 0 bases from V and 4 bases from J; junction bases left unmatched: 0. The CDR3 length is 15 residues. CDR1 MRHNA and CDR2 SNTAGT come from the germline V gene. The CDR3, as DNA: TGTGCCAGCAGTGACTCTAGCGGGGGGGCAGATACGCAGTATTTT. Translation gives CASSDSSGGADTQYF.

The rearrangement uses TRBV19 and TRBJ2-7; 11 bases match TRBD2. V lost 1 base, J lost 0 bases, and 5 bases stayed unmatched. This CDR3 is 17 amino acids long. In germline, CDR1 is LNHDA, CDR2 SQIVND (reference sequence). The CDR3 spells CASSIAMTSGNSYEQYF. The CDR3 region has the DNA TGTGCCAGTAGTATAGCGATGACTAGCGGGAACTCCTACGAGCAGTACTTC.

V usage is TRBV25-1 and J usage is TRBJ2-7; tentatively, D is TRBD1 (5 bases). The germline CDR1 and CDR2 sequences are MGHDK and SYGVNS. V dropped 2 bases and J dropped 4 bases, with 12 bases sitting between them. The CDR3 has 14 amino acids. The CDR3 protein is CASSELDAGYEQYF. DNA of the CDR3: TGTGCCAGCAGTGAACTTGACGCAGGGTACGAGCAGTACTTC.